This T cell receptor beta chain was obtained from a study of CD8 T cells in ankylosing spondylitis. Per the germline V gene, CDR1 is ENHRY and CDR2 is SYGVKD. The CDR3 contains 14 residues. Trimming pared 3 bases from V and 6 bases from J, leaving 14 bases between. Researchers built TCR beta libraries using quantitative 5'-RACE with molecular barcodes. TCRdb called the 5' RACE reads again in MiXCR, with one record for every CDR3 protein. The repertoire holds roughly 470,000 distinct CDR3 sequences, with roughly 25% as singletons. Study-wide findings and caveats: Previously reported in reactive arthritis synovial fluid and blood were some of the motif variants. Clones linked with disease were CD8+ and fairly uncommon in the peripheral blood. Made up of about eight highly homologous variants, a TCR beta motif appeared characteristic of ankylosing spondylitis blood.

As regards this clonotype: Its antigen is not identified.

The V gene is TRBV10-3, the J gene TRBJ1-2; the D is unclear. The source material was blood, either unsorted or a sorted T cell fraction (not recorded which). This clonotype originated in a male donor with ankylosing spondylitis. Here the CDR3 DNA reads TGTGCCATCAGTGATACACAAGAATACGATGGCTACACCTTC. This translates into CAISDTQEYDGYTF.